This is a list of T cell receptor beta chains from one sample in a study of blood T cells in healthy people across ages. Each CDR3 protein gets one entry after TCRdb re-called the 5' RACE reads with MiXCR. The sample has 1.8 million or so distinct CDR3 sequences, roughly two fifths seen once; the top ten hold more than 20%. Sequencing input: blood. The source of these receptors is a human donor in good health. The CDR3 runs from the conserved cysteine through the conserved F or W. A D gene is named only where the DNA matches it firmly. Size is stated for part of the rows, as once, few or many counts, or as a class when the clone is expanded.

DNA: TGCAGTGCTAGAGATTATGGGCAGTATATCAACTATGGCTACACCTTC
CDR3: CSARDYGQYINYGYTF
D: NA
size: once
J: TRBJ1-2
V: TRBV20-1

DNA: TGTGCCAGCAGCGCTGGACCGGGACAGGGTTTAGGCTACACCTTC
CDR3: CASSAGPGQGLGYTF
D: TRBD1
size: few
J: TRBJ1-2
V: TRBV7-2

DNA: TGTGCCACCACGGCGGGGGGACAGAGGGGCTACACCTTC
CDR3: CATTAGGQRGYTF
D: TRBD1
size: NA
J: TRBJ1-2
V: TRBV15

DNA: TGCAGTGCTAGAGAGACAGGGGGCTGGAACTATGGCTACACCTTC
CDR3: CSARETGGWNYGYTF
D: TRBD1
size: few
J: TRBJ1-2
V: TRBV20-1

DNA: TGTGCCAGCAGCTACCCCTCTGGGGCCAACGTCCTGACTTTC
CDR3: CASSYPSGANVLTF
D: NA
size: NA
J: TRBJ2-6
V: TRBV12-3/TRBV12-4

DNA: TGCAGTGCTAGAGCCGGCGGGACAACCCAAGAGACCCAGTACTTC
CDR3: CSARAGGTTQETQYF
D: NA
size: few
J: TRBJ2-5
V: TRBV20-1

DNA: TGCAGTGCTAGAGACAGGACAGGGGGGTACAATGAGCAGTTCTTC
CDR3: CSARDRTGGYNEQFF
D: TRBD1
size: few
J: TRBJ2-1
V: TRBV20-1

DNA: TGTGCCAGCAGCTTGGTTCAAGGGGAAAAACTGTTTTTT
CDR3: CASSLVQGEKLFF
D: NA
size: NA
J: TRBJ1-4
V: TRBV5-4

DNA: TGTGCCAGCAGCTTAGAACAGGGTTTTACGGAGACCCAGTACTTC
CDR3: CASSLEQGFTETQYF
D: NA
size: NA
J: TRBJ2-5
V: TRBV7-6

DNA: TGTGCCAGCAGCTTAGAGGCAGGGCGTGGGGAGACCCAGTACTTC
CDR3: CASSLEAGRGETQYF
D: NA
size: NA
J: TRBJ2-5
V: TRBV7-2

DNA: TGCAGTGTCTTAGGAGGGGCGGTAGGTCAGCCCCAGCATTTT
CDR3: CSVLGGAVGQPQHF
D: NA
size: NA
J: TRBJ1-5
V: TRBV20-1

DNA: TGCAGTGCCCGGACTAGCTTTAGCACAGATACGCAGTATTTT
CDR3: CSARTSFSTDTQYF
D: TRBD2
size: NA
J: TRBJ2-3
V: TRBV20-1

DNA: TGTGCCAGCAGCCGCCACCAGACTATAAACTATGGCTACACCTTC
CDR3: CASSRHQTINYGYTF
D: NA
size: NA
J: TRBJ1-2
V: TRBV6-1

DNA: TGCGCCAGCAGCTTGACTAGCGGGGGGGACATTCAGTACTTC
CDR3: CASSLTSGGDIQYF
D: TRBD2
size: few
J: TRBJ2-4
V: TRBV5-1

DNA: TGTGCCAGCAGCCCCAGGGGTGCCCTCTACGAGCAGTACTTC
CDR3: CASSPRGALYEQYF
D: NA
size: many
J: TRBJ2-7
V: TRBV9

DNA: TGTGCCAGCGGACAGGGGGGGAGGAATTCACCCCTCCACTTT
CDR3: CASGQGGRNSPLHF
D: TRBD1
size: NA
J: TRBJ1-6
V: TRBV28

DNA: TGCAGCGTTGATGACAGCCCCTTTAACGAGCAGTACTTC
CDR3: CSVDDSPFNEQYF
D: NA
size: NA
J: TRBJ2-7
V: TRBV29-1